The 10 T cell receptor beta chains given below trace back to one sample, sequenced in a study of cytomegalovirus exposure and HLA in healthy donors. The PCR made use of 60 Vbeta and 13 Jbeta primers. The assay was immunoSEQ multiplex PCR, and TCRdb's table has in-frame clones only and misses some. The data hold fewer than 140,000 clones, with approximately 79% observed a single time. The sample taken for sequencing was PBMCs. The source is a man between 60 and 75 years old in good health and CMV-seronegative.

In its sample, this clone was seen a few times. The V call is TRBV30, the J call TRBJ1-2; 7 nucleotides align to TRBD1. J was trimmed by 4 bases and V by 4 bases; bases with no gene match: 9. Germline V gene lookup returns CDR1 GTSNPN and CDR2 SVGIG (reference sequence). The CDR3 spans 14 residues. CDR3 nucleotide sequence: TGTGCCTGGAAACCGGGACAGTACCCCTATGGCTACACCTTC. It yields the protein CAWKPGQYPYGYTF.

This clone has a handful of counts. J is TRBJ2-3 and V is TRBV7-9, with D tentatively TRBD1 (6 bases). CDR3 size: 16 residues. The V gene's germline CDR1 is SEHNR and CDR2 FQNEAQ (reference sequence). Trimming stripped 4 bases from V and 2 bases from J, with 16 bases between. CDR3 loop: CASSWIGSGVTDTQYF. In nucleotides, the CDR3 is TGTGCCAGCAGCTGGATTGGGTCAGGGGTCACAGATACGCAGTATTTT.

The sample holds one count of this clone. This chain connects TRBV6-1 to TRBJ1-5; D is possibly TRBD1 (6 bases). Germline CDR1 MNHNS, CDR2 SASEGT. The CDR3 has 19 amino acids. V shed 3 bases and J shed 4 bases, with 25 bases lying between them. CDR3 nucleotide sequence: TGTGCCAGCAGTGATACCGCAAGGCGGGGGGCGCTTGGGAATCAGCCCCAGCATTTT. Encoded protein: CASSDTARRGALGNQPQHF.

This rearrangement joins TRBV12-5 to TRBJ2-2; perhaps TRBD1 as D (5 bases). The V and J ends lost 2 bases and 0 bases respectively, with 13 bases between them. From germline, CDR1 is LGHNT and CDR2 FRNRAP. The CDR3 is 17 amino acids. CDR3 region: CASGLWGSGSNTGELFF. CDR3 bases: TGTGCTAGTGGTTTGTGGGGCTCGGGCTCGAACACCGGGGAGCTGTTTTTT. The variable domain in full, completed from reference TRBV12-5 and TRBJ2-2, reads DARVTQTPRHKVTEMGQEVTMRCQPILGHNTVFWYRQTMMQGLELLAYFRNRAPLDDSGMPKDRFSAEMPDATLATLKIQPSEPRDSAVYFCASGLWGSGSNTGELFFGEGSRLTVL.

As for this clone: The germline gene is not matched at one end of the junction; a read error may be the cause. CDR3 bases: TGTTCCAGCAGCCCCCAGAACACTGAAGCTTTCTTT. Protein sequence: CSSSPQNTEAFF. V usage is TRBV7-9 and J usage is TRBJ1-1; D gene unclear. Germline V gene sequence: CDR1 SEHNR, CDR2 FQNEAQ (reference sequence). This CDR3 is built from 12 residues.

The chain couples TRBV11-2 to TRBJ2-2, with 8 positions matching TRBD2. The CDR3 covers 16 residues. V trimming: 2 bases; J trimming: 8 bases; junction bases outside the gene matches: 10. The germline CDR1 and CDR2 sequences are SGHAT and FQNNGV. CDR3 DNA sequence: TGTGCCAGCAGCTTAAGGCGGGGGGCCGGTCTAGGGGAGCTGTTTTTT. Amino acids: CASSLRRGAGLGELFF.

The rearrangement joins TRBV15 to TRBJ2-1; D remains unclear. Per germline, CDR1 LNHNV and CDR2 YYDKDF (reference sequence). This CDR3 is 15 amino acids long. V dropped 1 base and J dropped 6 bases, with 13 bases sitting between them. The chain's CDR3 is CATSRGWANANEQFF. The CDR3 region has the DNA TGTGCCACCAGCAGAGGATGGGCGAACGCCAATGAGCAGTTCTTC.

This chain joins TRBV11-2 and TRBJ2-3, with 7 positions matching TRBD2. With 5 bases clipped from V and 3 bases from J, the junction kept 11 bases outside the gene matches. Germline V gene lookup returns CDR1 SGHAT and CDR2 FQNNGV. The CDR3 runs to 16 residues. The DNA for the CDR3 is TGTGCCAGCAGCACACGAGCGGGACTATCTACAGATACGCAGTATTTT. This gives the protein CASSTRAGLSTDTQYF.

CDR3 amino acids: CASNIKLSGYTF. The CDR3 coding sequence is TGTGCCAGCAACATCAAATTAAGTGGCTACACCTTC. The chain links TRBV28 to TRBJ1-2; the D is unclear. Germline V CDR1 and CDR2: MDHEN, SYDVKM. The CDR3 consists of 12 residues. V dropped 7 bases and J dropped 7 bases, with 13 bases sitting between them.

This clone was seen once. V is TRBV7-2 and J is TRBJ2-7; TRBD1 might be the D (6 bases). CDR1 is SGHTA and CDR2 is FQGNSA in the germline V gene. V gave up 5 bases and J gave up 6 bases, with 20 bases separating them. The CDR3 consists of 15 residues. The DNA of the CDR3 is TGTGCCAGCAGCACGTCCGGGACAAGGTTTTCCGAGCAGTACTTC. Its protein is CASSTSGTRFSEQYF. The entire variable domain, with the rest obtained from reference TRBV7-2 and TRBJ2-7, is as follows: GAGVSQSPSNKVTEKGKDVELRCDPISGHTALYWYRQSLGQGLEFLIYFQGNSAPDKSGLPSDRFSAERTGGSVSTLTIQRTQQEDSAVYLCASSTSGTRFSEQYFGPGTRLTVT.